The 17 T cell receptor beta chains below come from one sample, sequenced in a study of blood T cell repertoires in COVID-19. Sequencing used immunoSEQ multiplex PCR; TCRdb keeps in-frame clones, though not all of them. The sample holds about 39,000 clones, about 94% seen once. The sequenced sample consisted of peripheral blood. These receptors all come from a human donor with active COVID-19. The donor label of this sample is uncertain.

This chain links TRBV27 with TRBJ1-6, with TRBD1 matching over 7 bases. Germline V gene data show CDR1 as MNHEY and CDR2 as SMNVEV (reference sequence). V was clipped by 8 bases and J by 9 bases; unmatched bases: 10. This CDR3 spans 14 amino acids. The CDR3 nucleotides read TGTGCCAGCGGGCTGTACAGGGGAGGTTCACCCCTCCACTTT. Translating it yields CASGLYRGGSPLHF.

This sequence joins TRBV12-3 or TRBV12-4 and TRBJ1-2; D is undetermined. The CDR3 contains 12 residues. Trimming shortened V by 5 bases and J by 4 bases, and 8 bases separated the two germline ends. The CDR3 protein is CASSPPGYGYTF. The CDR3 nucleotides read TGTGCCAGCAGTCCTCCAGGCTATGGCTACACCTTC.

The chain is built from TRBV6-5 and TRBJ1-5, with D maybe TRBD1 (5 bases). This CDR3 spans 15 amino acids. Germline V gene lookup returns CDR1 MNHEY and CDR2 SVGAGI. V lost 0 bases to trimming and J lost 5 bases, with 11 bases between them. DNA of the CDR3: TGTGCCAGCAGTTACTCGAAAGGGGCCCATCAGCCCCAGCATTTT. Translating gives CASSYSKGAHQPQHF.

The chain links TRBV27 to TRBJ2-7; 9 bases agree with TRBD1. Germline trimming cut 4 bases from V and 9 bases from J; bases unmatched to any gene: 13. This CDR3 is 15 amino acids long. The germline V gene encodes CDR1 MNHEY and CDR2 SMNVEV (reference sequence). The CDR3 here is CASSSIQGAIRGQYF. The CDR3 nucleotides are TGTGCCAGCAGTTCTATACAGGGGGCAATTCGTGGGCAGTACTTC.

The chain carries TRBV11-2 and TRBJ2-3, with 13 bases lining up with TRBD2. The CDR3 consists of 17 residues. Trimming at V came to 5 bases and at J to 0 bases, leaving 5 bases not matched to a gene. Looked up from germline, CDR1 is SGHAT and CDR2 is FQNNGV. CDR3 in DNA: TGTGCCAGCAGCGCGGGACTAGCGGGGCCGAGCACAGATACGCAGTATTTT. It yields the protein CASSAGLAGPSTDTQYF.

V usage is TRBV5-5 and J usage is TRBJ2-5; 14 bases agree with TRBD2. Per germline, CDR1 SGHKS and CDR2 YYEKEE (reference sequence). This CDR3 is 18 amino acids long. The trim removed 0 bases at V and 2 bases at J, leaving 6 bases unmatched. The CDR3 region is CASSLAGLAGVLQETQYF. CDR3 nucleotide sequence: TGTGCCAGCAGCTTGGCGGGACTAGCGGGGGTACTACAAGAGACCCAGTACTTC.

This clone showed up just a few times. The CDR3 spells CASTTGPAELFF. CDR3 nucleotides: TGTGCCAGCACCACTGGGCCCGCTGAGCTGTTTTTT. This chain uses TRBV25-1 with TRBJ2-2; no reliable D call. This CDR3 has 12 residues. The germline gives CDR1 MGHDK, CDR2 SYGVNS. V lost 7 bases and J 11 bases, leaving 14 bases between the germline ends. The full variable domain, completed using reference TRBV25-1 and TRBJ2-2, is EADIYQTPRYLVIGTGKKITLECSQTMGHDKMYWYQQDPGMELHLIHYSYGVNSTEKGDLSSESTVSRIRTEHFPLTLESARPSHTSQYLCASTTGPAELFFGEGSRLTVL.

V gene TRBV27 combines with J gene TRBJ2-7; weak D call: TRBD1 (5 bases). The CDR3 has 11 residues. Germline values: CDR1 MNHEY, CDR2 SMNVEV (reference sequence). Trimming stripped 6 bases from V and 6 bases from J, with 9 bases between. CDR3 amino acids: CASRGLGEQYF. The CDR3 nucleotides are TGTGCCAGCAGGGGGCTTGGCGAGCAGTACTTC.

The gene calls are TRBV7-2 and TRBJ2-1, with a tentative D call TRBD1 (6 bases). The CDR3 has 15 residues. Deletions cut 5 bases from V and 3 bases from J, with 14 bases between. Germline CDR1 SGHTA, CDR2 FQGNSA. The CDR3 sequence is CASSPGTPYYNEQFF. CDR3 coding DNA: TGTGCCAGCAGCCCCGGGACACCCTACTACAATGAGCAGTTCTTC.

This clone appeared a few times. The chain recombines TRBV4-1 with TRBJ2-3; 7 nucleotides line up with TRBD1. The CDR3 runs to 15 residues. The V gene end was trimmed by 4 bases and the J gene end by 4 bases; junction bases not matched to a gene: 8. Germline V lookup: CDR1 MGHRA, CDR2 YSYEKL. The CDR3 is CASSPGTAYPDTQYF. DNA for the CDR3: TGCGCCAGCAGCCCCGGGACAGCTTACCCAGATACGCAGTATTTT.

V usage is TRBV9 and J usage is TRBJ1-3, with D possibly matching TRBD1 (5 bases). This CDR3 has 16 amino acids. Trimming cost V 0 bases and J 0 bases, with 10 bases left between them. CDR1 is SGDLS and CDR2 is YYNGEE in the germline V gene. The chain's CDR3 is CASSVAGGYSGNTIYF. CDR3 DNA sequence: TGTGCCAGCAGCGTAGCGGGGGGATACTCTGGAAACACCATATATTTT.

The chain recombines TRBV5-1 with TRBJ2-5; TRBD1 might be the D (5 bases). CDR1 is SGHRS and CDR2 is YFSETQ in the germline V gene. V was pared by 5 bases and J by 0 bases, with 14 bases between. This CDR3 region has 15 residues. The CDR3 nucleotides read TGCGCCAGCAGTCCAGGGTCGGGCAACCAAGAGACCCAGTACTTC. It yields the protein CASSPGSGNQETQYF.

V gene TRBV28 combines with J gene TRBJ2-7; 11 positions agree with TRBD1. Germline V gene sequence: CDR1 MDHEN, CDR2 SYDVKM. CDR3 length: 15 amino acids. V shed 5 bases, J shed 4 bases, and the junction held 7 bases outside the gene matches. Written as DNA, the CDR3 is TGTGCCAGCAGTGGACCGGGACAGGGGGGGTACGAGCAGTACTTC. It yields the protein CASSGPGQGGYEQYF.

This clone was recorded once. This chain connects TRBV9 to TRBJ1-3, with D possibly TRBD1 on 5 matching bases. Trimming stripped 4 bases from V and 7 bases from J, with 9 bases between. CDR1 and CDR2 (germline): SGDLS, YYNGEE. The CDR3 extends over 12 amino acids. The CDR3 DNA reads TGTGCCAGCAGCACTCAGGGCAACACCATATATTTT. This codes for CASSTQGNTIYF.

The J gene is TRBJ2-7, the V gene TRBV2, with TRBD1 matching over 7 bases. J lost 0 bases, V lost 5 bases, and 7 bases had no gene match. The CDR3 sequence is 15 residues long. Germline V CDR1 and CDR2: SNHLY, FYNNEI. The chain's CDR3 is CASSKGTASSYEQYF. The CDR3 DNA follows: TGTGCCAGCAGTAAAGGGACAGCCAGCTCCTACGAGCAGTACTTC.

The chain joins TRBV2 to TRBJ1-5; no definite D call. Germline V lookup: CDR1 SNHLY, CDR2 FYNNEI. Trimming pared 4 bases from V and 1 base from J, leaving 8 bases between. CDR3 size: 14 residues. The CDR3 is CASSVYLSNQPQHF. The CDR3 region has the DNA TGTGCCAGCAGTGTTTATCTAAGCAATCAGCCCCAGCATTTT. Looking up the rest from reference TRBV2 and TRBJ1-5 gives the full variable domain: EPEVTQTPSHQVTQMGQEVILRCVPISNHLYFYWYRQILGQKVEFLVSFYNNEISEKSEIFDDQFSVERPDGSNFTLKIRSTKLEDSAMYFCASSVYLSNQPQHFGDGTRLSIL.

This rearrangement joins TRBV5-8 to TRBJ2-2; the match to TRBD2 covers 9 bases. Looked up from germline, CDR1 is SGHTS and CDR2 is YDEGEE. V lost 3 bases to trimming and J lost 4 bases; unmatched junction nucleotides: 10. CDR3 length: 17 amino acids. Here the CDR3 DNA reads TGTGCCAGCAGCTCAAGAGCGGGGGGAGTGGGCACCGGGGAGCTGTTTTTT. Protein: CASSSRAGGVGTGELFF.